This T cell receptor beta chain was recorded in a study of blood T cell repertoires in COVID-19. Libraries were prepared by immunoSEQ multiplex PCR; TCRdb keeps only in-frame clonotypes and omits some of them. In the table there are hundreds of thousands of clones, roughly 89% of which are singletons. This sequence was found in a woman younger than 45 with acute or convalescent COVID-19. The source material was peripheral blood.

CDR3 DNA sequence: TGTGCCAGCAGTCCCCTAGGGGTTGGGACAGGCCCCTACGAGCAGTACTTC. This encodes CASSPLGVGTGPYEQYF. This chain joins TRBV2 and TRBJ2-7, with 8 bases aligning to TRBD1. This CDR3 contains 17 residues. V shed 5 bases and J 2 bases; nucleotides not matched to a gene: 14. Germline-derived CDR1 and CDR2 are SNHLY and FYNNEI.